These 28 T cell receptor beta chains originate from one sample sequenced in a study of blood T cells in healthy people across ages. It was with a sample-barcoded 5' primer and a J-beta primer mix that a second PCR of about 6 to 12 cycles was run. TCRdb recomputed calls from the 5' RACE reads with MiXCR, one row per CDR3 protein. The sample lists hundreds of thousands of distinct CDR3 sequences, around 43% occurring once. The sequenced material came from blood. Source of these receptors: a man aged 55 to 70 in good health.

J is TRBJ2-7 and V is TRBV10-3; TRBD1 is a possible D gene (5 bases). This CDR3 is built from 14 residues. V was shortened by 2 bases and J by 8 bases, with 16 bases between the two germline ends. Germline-derived CDR1 and CDR2 are ENHRY and SYGVKD. For the CDR3, the DNA is TGTGCCATCAGTGAGACCCAGGGAATTTACAAGCAGTACTTC. Residues: CAISETQGIYKQYF.

This rearrangement joins TRBV6-2 or TRBV6-3 to TRBJ2-5; 8 bases map to TRBD1. CDR1 is MNHEY, CDR2 SVGEGT, per germline. The CDR3 loop spans 14 amino acids. Trimming took 5 bases from V and 10 from J; bases not matched to a gene: 12. CDR3 amino acids: CASSPWGQAKFQYF. In DNA form, the CDR3 reads TGTGCCAGCAGTCCCTGGGGACAGGCCAAATTCCAGTACTTC.

A remark on this clonotype: A read error is possible here, since a much larger clone lies one base away. V is TRBV6-2 or TRBV6-3 and J is TRBJ2-7; no reliable D call. V was clipped by 3 bases and J by 5 bases, with 5 bases between them. CDR1 and CDR2 (germline): MNHEY, SVGEGT. The CDR3 length is 11 residues. In DNA, the CDR3 is TGTGCCAGCAGTTATGGGGACGAGCAGTACTTC. Amino acid sequence: CASSYGDEQYF.

This clonotype turned up a few times. The J gene is TRBJ1-5, the V gene TRBV27; 10 positions agree with TRBD1. The germline CDR1 and CDR2 sequences are MNHEY and SMNVEV (reference sequence). The CDR3 is 16 amino acids. The trim removed 5 bases at V and 2 bases at J, leaving 6 bases unmatched. The CDR3: CASSTAGTGGNQPQHF. As DNA, the CDR3 is TGTGCCAGCAGTACCGCCGGGACAGGGGGCAATCAGCCCCAGCATTTT.

This clonotype was seen more than once but under ten times. V is TRBV29-1 and J is TRBJ1-1; D unclear. The V end lost 7 bases, the J end lost 0 bases, and 12 bases lay between the germline ends. The CDR3 extends over 13 amino acids. Germline lookup yields CDR1 SQVTM and CDR2 ANQGSEA. CDR3 bases: TGCAGCGCTAATGACGGGCTGAACACTGAAGCTTTCTTT. It codes for CSANDGLNTEAFF.

The J gene is TRBJ2-1, the V gene TRBV20-1; D is unclear. Trimming took 5 bases from V and 1 from J, leaving 18 bases between them. Germline V CDR1 and CDR2: DFQATT, SNEGSKA (reference sequence). This CDR3 is built from 16 residues. This CDR3 reads CSAPPPGSASYNEQFF. The CDR3 DNA reads as TGCAGTGCTCCCCCACCGGGCAGCGCGTCCTACAATGAGCAGTTCTTC.

This clonotype turned up a few times. CDR3 DNA: TGTGCCAGCAGTCCCGGGGGGATCGGGGCGAATGAGCAGTTCTTC. Its translation is CASSPGGIGANEQFF. The chain couples TRBV6-6 to TRBJ2-1; 7 bases map to TRBD2. This CDR3 spans 15 amino acids. Germline CDR1 MNHNY, CDR2 SVGAGI (reference sequence). V was pared by 5 bases and J by 7 bases, with 11 bases of the junction left unmatched.

This clonotype was counted at least ten times. This chain joins TRBV20-1 and TRBJ2-7; no clear D gene. CDR1 and CDR2 from the germline V gene are DFQATT and SNEGSKA (reference sequence). Trimming left V 3 bases short and J 4 bases short, with 16 bases between. The CDR3 is 14 amino acids. The CDR3 loop is CSARGRPMTYEQYF. The DNA for the CDR3 is TGCAGTGCTAGGGGCAGGCCGATGACTTACGAGCAGTACTTC.

CDR3 sequence: CASSVEPRGTEAFF. The CDR3 region has the DNA TGTGCCAGCAGCGTAGAACCCAGGGGGACTGAAGCTTTCTTT. This rearrangement joins TRBV9 to TRBJ1-1; 7 positions agree with TRBD1. The germline gives CDR1 SGDLS, CDR2 YYNGEE. The CDR3 runs to 14 residues. The V and J ends lost 0 bases and 5 bases, in that order; junction bases with no gene match: 4. The variable domain in full, completed from reference TRBV9 and TRBJ1-1, reads DSGVTQTPKHLITATGQRVTLRCSPRSGDLSVYWYQQSLDQGLQFLIQYYNGEERAKGNILERFSAQQFPDLHSELNLSSLELGDSALYFCASSVEPRGTEAFFGQGTRLTVV.

In the case of this clonotype: At one end the junction does not follow the germline gene, possibly because of a read error. The rearrangement links TRBV6-2 or TRBV6-3 to TRBJ2-6, with D possibly being TRBD2 (7 bases). Germline-derived CDR1 and CDR2 are MNHEY and SVGEGT. There are 15 residues in the CDR3. The DNA of the CDR3 is TGTGCCAGCACTACGGGGGGCACTGGGGCCAACGCCCTGACTTTC. Translated: CASTTGGTGANALTF.

The chain couples TRBV20-1 to TRBJ2-5; TRBD1 matches at 8 bases. Germline V gene data show CDR1 as DFQATT and CDR2 as SNEGSKA (reference sequence). The CDR3 length is 13 residues. J lost 7 bases, V lost 3 bases, and 7 bases had no gene match. The CDR3 here is CSARGTGIVTQYF. The CDR3, as DNA: TGCAGTGCTAGGGGGACAGGAATAGTGACCCAGTACTTC.

This clonotype was found many times. The J gene is TRBJ2-7, the V gene TRBV7-6; D not resolved. The V end was cut by 1 base, the J end by 3 bases, with 13 bases between. The length of the CDR3 is 15 residues. Germline V lookup: CDR1 SGHVS, CDR2 FNYEAQ. Here the CDR3 reads CASSLGHGGGYEQYF. The DNA of the CDR3 is TGTGCCAGCAGCTTAGGTCATGGCGGCGGCTACGAGCAGTACTTC.

V is TRBV29-1 and J is TRBJ2-5, with 15 bases matching TRBD2. CDR1 and CDR2 from the germline V gene are SQVTM and ANQGSEA. The CDR3 is 13 residues long. V gave up 6 bases and J gave up 5 bases; unmatched junction bases: 1. CDR3 in DNA: TGCAGCGTCGGGACTAGCGGGAGGGAGACCCAGTACTTC. Protein product: CSVGTSGRETQYF.

V gene TRBV4-3 combines with J gene TRBJ2-3, with D hard to call. This CDR3 has 14 residues. Germline CDR1 LGHNA, CDR2 YSLEER. The V and J ends lost 0 bases and 0 bases respectively, with 4 bases between them. CDR3 sequence (DNA): TGCGCCAGCAGCCAAGATGCCAGCACAGATACGCAGTATTTT. Translation gives CASSQDASTDTQYF.

There are a few counts of this clonotype. The rearrangement uses TRBV6-2 or TRBV6-3 and TRBJ2-1, with D perhaps being TRBD1 or TRBD2 (6 bases each). CDR1 and CDR2 (germline): MNHEY, SVGEGT. With 7 bases removed from V and 3 bases from J, the gap between germline ends came to 13 bases. The CDR3 extends over 14 amino acids. The CDR3 coding sequence is TGTGCCAGCATTCAAGGGGGAGGCTACAATGAGCAGTTCTTC. Protein sequence: CASIQGGGYNEQFF.

V is TRBV18 and J is TRBJ2-1; weak D call: TRBD2 (6 bases). V lost 5 bases and J lost 12, with 23 bases in between. Germline V gene lookup returns CDR1 KGHSH and CDR2 LQKENI. The CDR3 runs to 15 residues. The CDR3 sequence: CASSSGGDPVFGQFF. In DNA, the CDR3 is TGTGCCAGCTCAAGTGGCGGGGACCCCGTTTTTGGGCAGTTCTTC.

This clonotype was found once. This CDR3 reads CASRPTSQDNEQYF. CDR3 nucleotides: TGTGCCAGCAGACCCACATCACAGGACAATGAGCAGTACTTC. The rearrangement links TRBV6-2 or TRBV6-3 to TRBJ2-1; D is possibly TRBD1 (5 bases). The J call may be faulty, since TRBJ2-7 better matches the DNA end. Germline CDR1 MNHEY, CDR2 SVGEGT. The CDR3 is made up of 14 amino acids.

The V call is TRBV7-2, the J call TRBJ2-1; 13 bases match TRBD2. Germline CDR1 reads SGHTA; CDR2 reads FQGNSA. CDR3 length: 16 amino acids. V lost 5 bases, J lost 8 bases, and 9 bases stayed unmatched. CDR3 DNA: TGTGCCAGCAGCCCGGCCGGGACTAGCGGGGTAGATGAGCAGTTCTTC. Translated, it gives CASSPAGTSGVDEQFF.

V gene TRBV4-1 combines with J gene TRBJ1-2, with D possibly being TRBD1 (6 bases). The V gene's germline CDR1 is MGHRA and CDR2 YSYEKL. V lost 0 bases, J lost 10 bases, and 18 bases lay in between. The CDR3 runs 15 residues. CDR3 bases: TGCGCCAGCAGCCAAGAGGGGCAGGGGAGAGGTGACTACACCTTC. This encodes CASSQEGQGRGDYTF.

The chain has TRBV4-3 and TRBJ2-5; TRBD1 is a possible D gene (6 bases). Germline V gene lookup returns CDR1 LGHNA and CDR2 YSLEER. V was pared by 3 bases and J by 3 bases, with 11 bases between. CDR3 size: 14 residues. The CDR3 DNA follows: TGCGCCAGCAGCCAGAGCGACAGGAAAGAGACCCAGTACTTC. Its translation: CASSQSDRKETQYF.

This clonotype has just one count. The J gene is TRBJ2-7, the V gene TRBV3-1; TRBD2 agrees at 9 bases. V gave up 1 base and J gave up 5 bases; unmatched junction bases: 9. The length of the CDR3 is 16 residues. The germline V gene encodes CDR1 LGHDT and CDR2 YNNKEL (reference sequence). The CDR3 here is CASSQAPAGGANEQYF. CDR3 nucleotides: TGTGCCAGCAGCCAAGCCCCGGCGGGGGGGGCCAACGAGCAGTACTTC.

This chain links TRBV20-1 with TRBJ1-6, with 9 bases lining up with TRBD1. Trimming took 5 bases from V and 1 from J; bases not matched to a gene: 6. There are 16 residues in the CDR3. CDR1 DFQATT and CDR2 SNEGSKA come from the germline V gene (reference sequence). The CDR3: CSAGRQGESYNSPLHF. The CDR3 DNA follows: TGCAGTGCTGGGAGACAGGGGGAGTCCTATAATTCACCCCTCCACTTT.

The V and J genes are TRBV7-2 and TRBJ2-7, with 9 positions matching TRBD2. The CDR3 covers 18 residues. The ends lost 2 bases at V and 4 bases at J; junction bases unmatched: 15. Germline lookup yields CDR1 SGHTA and CDR2 FQGNSA. The CDR3 is CASSLLRGGASRVYEQYF. The CDR3 DNA sequence: TGTGCCAGCAGCTTACTTCGCGGGGGGGCCTCTCGAGTATACGAGCAGTACTTC.

This chain uses TRBV9 with TRBJ2-1; TRBD2 matches 10 bases. In germline, CDR1 is SGDLS, CDR2 YYNGEE. V dropped 4 bases and J dropped 4; count of bases not matched to a gene: 8. The CDR3 spans 16 residues. The CDR3 region has the DNA TGTGCCAGCAGCAGAGGGGGACTAGCGCTGTACAATGAGCAGTTCTTC. Translated, it gives CASSRGGLALYNEQFF.

In its sample, this clonotype was seen a few times. The V and J genes are TRBV7-2 and TRBJ2-3; the D is unclear. The CDR3 covers 14 residues. Germline values: CDR1 SGHTA, CDR2 FQGNSA. V lost 5 bases to trimming and J lost 2 bases, with 11 bases between them. The CDR3 here is CASSPLLATDTQYF. Here the CDR3 DNA reads TGTGCCAGCAGCCCACTCTTAGCCACAGATACGCAGTATTTT. The full variable domain, its missing parts supplied by reference TRBV7-2 and TRBJ2-3, is GAGVSQSPSNKVTEKGKDVELRCDPISGHTALYWYRQSLGQGLEFLIYFQGNSAPDKSGLPSDRFSAERTGGSVSTLTIQRTQQEDSAVYLCASSPLLATDTQYFGPGTRLTVL.

The rearrangement uses TRBV6-2 or TRBV6-3 and TRBJ2-3; weak D call: TRBD2 (5 bases). V lost 2 bases, J lost 4 bases, and 16 bases lay in between. The CDR3 covers 16 residues. The germline V gene encodes CDR1 MNHEY and CDR2 SVGEGT. CDR3 coding DNA: TGTGCCAGCAGTTACCAACTAGAGCCTGTTTCAGATACGCAGTATTTT. It encodes CASSYQLEPVSDTQYF.

V gene TRBV10-3 combines with J gene TRBJ2-5; maybe TRBD2 (6 bases). The CDR3 contains 15 residues. Per the germline V gene, CDR1 is ENHRY and CDR2 is SYGVKD. The V gene lost 2 bases and the J gene lost 2 bases, with 12 bases spanning the gap. The CDR3, as DNA: TGTGCCATCAGTGAGGCGGGGACTGCACAAGAGACCCAGTACTTC. It is translated as CAISEAGTAQETQYF.

This clonotype showed up just once. The junction shows a germline mismatch at one end, possibly a read error. The V call is TRBV11-3, the J call TRBJ2-3; tentative D call: TRBD2 (7 bases). Germline lookup yields CDR1 SGHNT and CDR2 YENEEA. This CDR3 contains 13 residues. The CDR3 sequence: CAGSARGGDTQYF. For the CDR3, the DNA is TGTGCCGGCAGCGCGAGGGGGGGAGATACGCAGTATTTT.